The sample holds many counts of the clone carrying this T cell receptor beta chain. Per the germline V gene, CDR1 is SGHRS and CDR2 is YFSETQ. This CDR3 is built from 12 residues. Trimming removed 4 bases from V and 9 bases from J, with 11 bases in between. Regarding time point: longitudinal time-point 3. This sample is part of a study of neurological immune-mediated disorders. TCRdb re-called the 5' RACE reads with MiXCR, one entry per CDR3 protein. This sample has roughly 50,000 distinct CDR3 sequences, with roughly 13% found just once. Specimen: PBMCs. The rearrangement uses TRBV5-1 and TRBJ2-1; D tentatively fits TRBD1 or TRBD2 (6 bases each). This sequence originates from a male donor with HTLV-1-associated myelopathy (HAM/TSP). CDR3 region: CASSVGGGEQFF. The CDR3 bases are TGCGCCAGCAGCGTAGGGGGAGGTGAGCAGTTCTTC.